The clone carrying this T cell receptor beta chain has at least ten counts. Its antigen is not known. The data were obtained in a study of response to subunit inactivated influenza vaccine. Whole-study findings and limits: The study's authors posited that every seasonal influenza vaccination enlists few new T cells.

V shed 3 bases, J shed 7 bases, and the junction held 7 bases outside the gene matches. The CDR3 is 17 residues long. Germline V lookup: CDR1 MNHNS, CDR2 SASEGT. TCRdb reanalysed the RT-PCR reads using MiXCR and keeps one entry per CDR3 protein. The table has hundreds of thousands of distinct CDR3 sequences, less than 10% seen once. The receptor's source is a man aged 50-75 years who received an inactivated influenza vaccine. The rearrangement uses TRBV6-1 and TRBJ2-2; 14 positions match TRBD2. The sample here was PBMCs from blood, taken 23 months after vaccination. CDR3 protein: CASSETGTSGGYGELFF. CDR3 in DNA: TGTGCCAGCAGTGAGACCGGGACTAGCGGGGGTTACGGGGAGCTGTTTTTT.